In this sample, the clone carrying this TCR beta chain turned up many times. The data were taken from a study of neurological immune-mediated disorders. Sample time point: longitudinal time-point 3. Germline V gives CDR1 KGHSH, CDR2 LQKENI. This CDR3 contains 14 residues. The germline V and J ends were trimmed by 3 bases and 5 bases, with 11 bases remaining between them. TCRdb re-called the 5' RACE reads through MiXCR, storing one row per CDR3 protein. The table records roughly 53,000 distinct CDR3 sequences, roughly 8.8% of them present only once. This receptor was identified in a middle-aged woman in good health. The chain couples TRBV18 to TRBJ1-5; D might be TRBD1 (6 bases). The sequencing sample was made of PBMCs. The CDR3 coding sequence is TGTGCCAGCTCACCGGGCAGGGGATATCAGCCCCAGCATTTT. It translates to CASSPGRGYQPQHF.